This T cell receptor (beta chain) originates from a study of cytomegalovirus exposure and HLA in healthy donors. Study-wide results and limits: Later analysis suggested most CMV-associated TCR beta chains were HLA-restricted.

The V gene end was trimmed by 7 bases and the J gene end by 4 bases; junction bases not matched to a gene: 10. Germline-derived CDR1 and CDR2 are LNHDA and SQIVND (reference sequence). There are 15 residues in the CDR3. The PCR used 60 Vbeta and 13 Jbeta primers. The repertoire was sequenced with immunoSEQ multiplex PCR; TCRdb's copy has only in-frame clones and lacks some. The sample includes about 130,000 clones, around 80% of them seen just once. As regards this clone: What it binds is unknown.

Sequenced input: PBMCs. The origin of this receptor is a boy aged 2 to 9 in good health and CMV-seronegative. The J gene is TRBJ2-1, the V gene TRBV19; 7 nucleotides agree with TRBD2. The CDR3 protein is CASTIDGGGYNEQFF. The CDR3 DNA sequence: TGTGCCAGTACCATAGATGGGGGGGGGTACAATGAGCAGTTCTTC.